Listed below are T cell receptor beta chains from one sample, sequenced in a study of T-cell memory formation after mild COVID-19. TCRdb re-called the 5' RACE reads through MiXCR, storing one row per CDR3 protein. The table shows roughly 110,000 distinct CDR3 sequences, with about an eighth occurring only once. Material: PBMCs or a T cell subset sorted from them (not recorded which). The receptors were sampled from an adult woman who had mild COVID-19 (a few samples of this study predate the infection). Cell type and time point are not known. The CDR3 runs from the conserved cysteine through the conserved F or W. A D gene is named only where the DNA matches it firmly. Size is omitted from some rows. Given values are once, few, many or a class for expanded clones.

V gene	J gene	clone size	D gene	CDR3 protein	CDR3 DNA
TRBV12-3/TRBV12-4	TRBJ2-2	few	-	CASSPSAAIGLGTGELFF	TGTGCCAGCAGTCCCTCAGCGGCGATCGGATTGGGCACCGGGGAGCTGTTTTTT
TRBV7-8	TRBJ2-3	-	TRBD1	CASSSRDRGLDTQYF	TGTGCCAGCAGCTCCCGGGACAGGGGCTTGGATACGCAGTATTTT
TRBV11-1	TRBJ2-1	-	-	CASSSRGMDNEQFF	TGTGCCAGCAGCTCAAGGGGGATGGACAATGAGCAGTTCTTC
TRBV6-2/TRBV6-3	TRBJ2-3	-	-	CASSSPGPAAADTQYF	TGTGCCAGCAGTTCTCCGGGACCCGCAGCGGCAGATACGCAGTATTTT
TRBV2	TRBJ2-1	few	-	CASEKGPGDFYNEQFF	TGTGCCAGCGAGAAAGGTCCGGGGGATTTCTACAATGAGCAGTTCTTC
TRBV5-1	TRBJ2-1	many	TRBD1	CASSTTGAPHNEQFF	TGCGCCAGCAGCACAACAGGGGCCCCCCACAATGAGCAGTTCTTC
TRBV4-2	TRBJ1-1	-	TRBD1	CASSHTGEGPNTEAFF	TGTGCCAGCAGCCACACAGGGGAGGGCCCGAACACTGAAGCTTTCTTT
TRBV20-1	TRBJ2-7	many	-	CSARSGYEQYF	TGCAGTGCCAGATCAGGGTACGAGCAGTACTTC
TRBV7-9	TRBJ1-2	few	TRBD1	CASSLQMTGNYGYTF	TGTGCCAGCAGCCTCCAGATGACAGGGAACTATGGCTACACCTTC
TRBV7-6	TRBJ2-3	-	-	CASSLLRSDTQYF	TGTGCCAGCAGCTTATTAAGGTCAGATACGCAGTATTTT
TRBV7-9	TRBJ1-2	few	-	CASSHNGYTF	TGTGCCAGCAGCCACAATGGCTACACCTTC
TRBV25-1	TRBJ1-1	-	-	CASSEFGHRRGEAFF	TGTGCCAGCAGTGAATTTGGACACCGACGCGGTGAAGCTTTCTTT
TRBV5-1	TRBJ1-1	-	-	CASSLAELDGKWTFF	TGCGCCAGCAGCTTGGCCGAATTGGACGGGAAGTGGACTTTCTTT
TRBV4-3	TRBJ1-1	-	-	CASSQIGVLNTEAFF	TGCGCCAGCAGCCAAATCGGAGTTTTGAACACTGAAGCTTTCTTT
TRBV9	TRBJ2-7	-	-	CASSVGGPGTHYEQYF	TGTGCCAGCAGCGTAGGGGGTCCGGGAACCCACTACGAGCAGTACTTC
TRBV20-1	TRBJ2-1	many	-	CSAGSASSATYNEQFF	TGCAGTGCCGGAAGTGCTTCTAGCGCTACCTACAATGAGCAGTTCTTC
TRBV4-3	TRBJ1-4	few	-	CASSQGLGDGEKLFF	TGCGCCAGCAGCCAAGGTTTGGGGGATGGAGAAAAACTGTTTTTT
TRBV4-1	TRBJ2-1	few	TRBD1	CASSQDPGQGTYNEQFF	TGCGCCAGCAGCCAAGACCCGGGACAGGGCACTTACAATGAGCAGTTCTTC
TRBV12-3/TRBV12-4	TRBJ1-1	-	-	CATTFGGVNTEAFF	TGTGCCACCACGTTCGGAGGGGTGAACACTGAAGCTTTCTTT
TRBV11-1	TRBJ2-1	-	TRBD1	CASSPGTGPYNEQFF	TGTGCCAGCAGCCCGGGGACAGGGCCCTACAATGAGCAGTTCTTC
TRBV3-1	TRBJ2-1	few	TRBD2	CASSPGLESNEQFF	TGTGCCAGCAGCCCGGGACTAGAGTCCAATGAGCAGTTCTTC
TRBV27	TRBJ2-1	few	TRBD2	CASSPGLAYYNEQFF	TGTGCCAGCAGTCCGGGACTAGCCTACTACAATGAGCAGTTCTTC
TRBV7-2	TRBJ2-1	-	TRBD2	CASSLENPLAGGKGDYNEQFF	TGTGCCAGCAGCTTAGAAAATCCCCTAGCGGGGGGTAAAGGGGACTACAATGAGCAGTTCTTC
TRBV6-5	TRBJ1-2	few	TRBD1	CASSEYSPGTGGNYGYTF	TGTGCCAGCAGTGAATACTCTCCCGGGACAGGGGGCAACTATGGCTACACCTTC
TRBV4-1	TRBJ1-5	-	-	CASSQDRGSNQPQHF	TGCGCCAGCAGCCAAGATCGAGGTAGCAATCAGCCCCAGCATTTT
TRBV27	TRBJ2-3	many	-	CASSPRQGRDTQYF	TGTGCCAGCAGTCCCCGACAAGGGCGAGATACGCAGTATTTT
TRBV9	TRBJ2-1	-	-	CASSVDFAGVNEQFF	TGTGCCAGCAGCGTAGACTTTGCAGGGGTCAATGAGCAGTTCTTC
TRBV12-3/TRBV12-4	TRBJ2-1	few	TRBD2	CASSLGFAGGYYNEQFF	TGTGCCAGCAGTTTAGGATTCGCGGGGGGCTACTACAATGAGCAGTTCTTC
TRBV27	TRBJ2-3	few	-	CASSGEEFGTDTQYF	TGTGCCAGCAGTGGGGAGGAGTTCGGCACAGATACGCAGTATTTT
TRBV12-3/TRBV12-4	TRBJ2-6	few	-	CASSPPNSGANVLTF	TGTGCCAGCAGTCCCCCTAACTCTGGGGCCAACGTCCTGACTTTC
TRBV7-9	TRBJ2-4	few	TRBD1	CASSTPGQGCQYF	TGTGCCAGCAGCACCCCGGGACAGGGTTGCCAGTACTTC
TRBV10-3	TRBJ2-7	few	-	CAISEQAREQYF	TGTGCCATCAGTGAGCAGGCGCGCGAGCAGTACTTC
TRBV6-5	TRBJ1-4	few	-	CASSYSPITNEKLFF	TGTGCCAGCAGTTACTCGCCGATAACTAATGAAAAACTGTTTTTT
TRBV5-1	TRBJ1-1	once	-	CASSLVSGTEAFF	TGCGCCAGCAGCTTGGTTTCTGGGACTGAAGCTTTCTTT
TRBV5-6	TRBJ2-1	-	TRBD1	CASSLKQGFYNEQFF	TGTGCCAGCAGCTTAAAACAGGGGTTTTACAATGAGCAGTTCTTC
TRBV9	TRBJ2-6	-	-	CASSASDPGRTGANVLTF	TGTGCCAGCAGCGCGAGCGATCCGGGACGGACTGGGGCCAACGTCCTGACTTTC
TRBV7-9	TRBJ2-2	-	-	CASLTQRDLYTGELFF	TGTGCCAGCCTAACCCAAAGGGATTTATACACCGGGGAGCTGTTTTTT
TRBV29-1	TRBJ2-1	few	-	CSVEEGRASYNEQFF	TGCAGCGTTGAAGAAGGGCGAGCCTCCTACAATGAGCAGTTCTTC
TRBV5-5	TRBJ2-5	few	-	CASSRRSVETQYF	TGTGCCAGCAGCAGACGGTCCGTCGAGACCCAGTACTTC
TRBV7-8	TRBJ1-1	-	-	CASSLAGRVGLAEAFF	TGTGCCAGCAGCTTAGCTGGAAGGGTGGGATTAGCTGAAGCTTTCTTT
TRBV20-1	TRBJ1-1	-	-	CSAYRDTEAFF	TGCAGTGCTTACAGGGACACTGAAGCTTTCTTT
TRBV7-6	TRBJ1-3	-	-	CASSLALGNTIYF	TGTGCCAGCAGCTTAGCGTTAGGAAACACCATATATTTT
TRBV7-9	TRBJ1-1	few	-	CASSSTDSNLEAFF	TGTGCCAGCAGCTCTACCGACAGCAACCTAGAAGCTTTCTTT
TRBV4-1	TRBJ1-4	few	-	CASSQDRLTGSVFF	TGCGCCAGCAGCCAAGATCGTCTGACCGGATCGGTGTTTTTT
TRBV5-1	TRBJ2-3	-	-	CASSPGLPSTDTQYF	TGCGCCAGCAGCCCGGGACTGCCTAGCACAGATACGCAGTATTTT
TRBV19	TRBJ2-6	-	-	CASSIVSGANVLTF	TGTGCCAGTAGTATAGTCTCTGGGGCCAACGTCCTGACTTTC
TRBV7-8	TRBJ2-1	-	-	CASSLVSGGMAWNEQFF	TGTGCCAGCAGCTTAGTGTCTGGGGGGATGGCCTGGAATGAGCAGTTCTTC
TRBV4-2	TRBJ2-1	few	-	CASSQDMEGNSYNEQFF	TGTGCCAGCAGCCAAGATATGGAGGGGAACTCCTACAATGAGCAGTTCTTC
TRBV2	TRBJ1-1	-	-	CASRWMNTEAFF	TGTGCCAGCAGGTGGATGAACACTGAAGCTTTCTTT
TRBV20-1	TRBJ2-5	-	-	CSARCPTPTAWVRETQYF	TGCAGTGCTAGGTGTCCGACGCCGACCGCGTGGGTAAGAGAGACCCAGTACTTC
TRBV30	TRBJ2-7	few	TRBD2	CAWSLAGPSAEQYF	TGTGCCTGGAGTCTAGCGGGGCCCTCCGCCGAGCAGTACTTC
TRBV4-3	TRBJ2-1	-	TRBD2	CASSPTSGAYNEQFF	TGCGCCAGCAGCCCGACTAGCGGGGCGTACAATGAGCAGTTCTTC
TRBV25-1	TRBJ1-4	few	-	CASSEVSADHNEKLFF	TGTGCCAGCAGTGAAGTTTCGGCAGACCATAATGAAAAACTGTTTTTT